The 21 T cell receptor beta chains presented below share a single source sample, sequenced in a study of T cells in pancreatic ductal adenocarcinoma. Clones were sequenced by immunoSEQ multiplex PCR, and TCRdb holds only the in-frame ones, with some missing. The data contain roughly 100,000 clones, over 90% of them singletons. Selected pancreatic ductal adenocarcinoma patients had undergone surgery without neoadjuvant therapy. The sample comprised PBMCs. The receptor source for this set is a human donor with pancreatic ductal adenocarcinoma.

V usage is TRBV11-2 and J usage is TRBJ1-2; the D gene is possibly TRBD1 (5 bases). V was clipped by 4 bases and J by 7 bases, with 16 bases between them. Germline values: CDR1 SGHAT, CDR2 FQNNGV. The CDR3 length is 14 residues. The CDR3 is CASSSGSSPRGYTF. DNA of the CDR3: TGTGCCAGCAGCTCAGGGTCCTCGCCTCGTGGCTACACCTTC. Filled out from reference TRBV11-2 and TRBJ1-2, the complete variable domain reads EAGVAQSPRYKIIEKRQSVAFWCNPISGHATLYWYQQILGQGPKLLIQFQNNGVVDDSQLPKDRFSAERLKGVDSTLKIQPAKLEDSAVYLCASSSGSSPRGYTFGSGTRLTVV.

This chain uses TRBV28 with TRBJ1-1; D unresolved. The CDR3 sequence is 12 residues long. The ends were cut back, 3 bases at V and 4 bases at J, with 6 bases in the middle. The germline CDR1 and CDR2 sequences are MDHEN and SYDVKM. In DNA, the CDR3 is TGTGCCAGCAGTTTGCCAGGCACTGAAGCTTTCTTT. This codes for CASSLPGTEAFF. The whole variable domain, filled in from reference TRBV28 and TRBJ1-1, reads DVKVTQSSRYLVKRTGEKVFLECVQDMDHENMFWYRQDPGLGLRLIYFSYDVKMKEKGDIPEGYSVSREKKERFSLILESASTNQTSMYLCASSLPGTEAFFGQGTRLTVV.

The rearrangement uses TRBV13 and TRBJ2-1; D is undetermined. CDR3 length: 11 residues. V lost 5 bases, J lost 4 bases, and 3 bases lay in between. Germline V CDR1 and CDR2: PRHDT, FYEKMQ (reference sequence). The CDR3, as DNA: TGTGCCAGCAGCCTATACAATGAGCAGTTCTTC. It codes for CASSLYNEQFF.

The chain employs TRBV7-2 and TRBJ2-5, with TRBD1 matching over 8 bases. V was clipped by 8 bases and J by 5 bases; unmatched bases: 13. Germline-derived CDR1 and CDR2 are SGHTA and FQGNSA. The CDR3 sequence is 15 residues long. CDR3 region: CASGGGQGRRETQYF. The CDR3 DNA sequence: TGTGCCAGCGGTGGCGGACAGGGTCGACGTGAGACCCAGTACTTC.

CDR3 nucleotide sequence: TGTGCCAGCAGTCCCTACGGGAGGCCAGATACGCAGTATTTT. This gives the protein CASSPYGRPDTQYF. V gene TRBV6-4 combines with J gene TRBJ2-3, with TRBD2 matching 7 bases. This CDR3 comprises 14 residues. The V gene's germline CDR1 is MRHNA and CDR2 SNTAGT. Trimming took 5 bases from V and 4 from J; bases not matched to a gene: 6.

This clone was found once. This chain links TRBV7-9 with TRBJ2-4; D may be TRBD1 (6 bases). The CDR3 loop spans 15 amino acids. V gave up 4 bases and J gave up 7 bases, with 17 bases separating them. Germline V gene data show CDR1 as SEHNR and CDR2 as FQNEAQ (reference sequence). In nucleotides, the CDR3 is TGTGCCAGCAGCTCCGGGCCCAGGCAGGGGAACATTCAGTACTTC. Its translation: CASSSGPRQGNIQYF.

This chain joins TRBV27 and TRBJ1-4; D is unresolved. The germline V and J ends were trimmed by 3 bases and 5 bases, with 13 bases remaining between them. Germline CDR1 reads MNHEY; CDR2 reads SMNVEV (reference sequence). This CDR3 spans 15 amino acids. The DNA of the CDR3 is TGTGCCAGCAGTTTGAGTCAGGTCCGAAATGAAAAACTGTTTTTT. Translated: CASSLSQVRNEKLFF.

This clone was observed a single time. CDR3 DNA sequence: TGTGCCAGCAGCTCCGGACTGCCCTCTTGGGCCGAGCAGTACTTC. Its translation: CASSSGLPSWAEQYF. The chain combines TRBV28 with TRBJ2-7; maybe TRBD2 (5 bases). With 6 bases removed from V and 6 bases from J, the gap between germline ends came to 21 bases. This CDR3 has 15 residues. Germline values: CDR1 MDHEN, CDR2 SYDVKM.

The gene calls are TRBV6-1 and TRBJ1-1; possibly TRBD1 for D (6 bases). Deletions cut 6 bases from V and 1 base from J, with 15 bases between. This CDR3 has 15 amino acids. Germline CDR1 is MNHNS and CDR2 is SASEGT. This CDR3 reads CASRGPGTQNTEAFF. The CDR3 nucleotides read TGTGCCAGCAGGGGTCCCGGGACACAGAACACTGAAGCTTTCTTT.

V and J are TRBV6-5 and TRBJ1-1, with D hard to call. V gave up 7 bases and J gave up 2 bases, with 11 bases separating them. The CDR3 is 13 residues long. Germline CDR1 MNHEY, CDR2 SVGAGI. The CDR3 loop is CASMRDTNTEAFF. Written as DNA, the CDR3 is TGTGCCAGCATGAGGGATACCAACACTGAAGCTTTCTTT.

This sequence joins TRBV5-4 and TRBJ2-5; the match to TRBD1 covers 8 bases. The V gene's germline CDR1 is SGHNT and CDR2 YYREEE (reference sequence). CDR3 length: 13 amino acids. V was pared by 3 bases and J by 4 bases, with 2 bases of the junction left unmatched. The CDR3 loop is CASSSTGGETQYF. The CDR3 coding sequence is TGTGCCAGCAGCTCTACAGGGGGAGAGACCCAGTACTTC.

The chain couples TRBV10-3 to TRBJ2-7, with D possibly matching TRBD2 (6 bases). There are 14 residues in the CDR3. V lost 1 base, J lost 2 bases, and 9 bases lay in between. Germline CDR1 reads ENHRY; CDR2 reads SYGVKD. This CDR3 is CAISEYPGAYEQYF. For the CDR3, the DNA is TGTGCCATCAGTGAGTACCCGGGGGCCTACGAGCAGTACTTC.

The genes are TRBV7-9 and TRBJ2-5, with TRBD1 as a possible D gene (6 bases). The germline V and J ends were trimmed by 4 bases and 4 bases, with 10 bases remaining between them. The CDR3 consists of 13 residues. Germline-derived CDR1 and CDR2 are SEHNR and FQNEAQ (reference sequence). The CDR3, as DNA: TGTGCCAGCAGCTACAGGGATGGAGAGACCCAGTACTTC. Protein sequence: CASSYRDGETQYF.

The chain recombines TRBV2 with TRBJ2-3; 7 nucleotides line up with TRBD2. CDR3 size: 15 residues. After removal of 6 bases from V and 4 bases from J, the junction contained 10 bases not matched to a gene. Germline CDR1 reads SNHLY; CDR2 reads FYNNEI. CDR3 protein: CASRRRLADSDTQYF. The CDR3 region has the DNA TGTGCCAGCAGACGAAGACTAGCCGATTCAGATACGCAGTATTTT.

Points on this clone: This specimen includes other DNA sequences encoding the same CDR3. V is TRBV5-1 and J is TRBJ2-3, with D maybe TRBD1 (6 bases). CDR1 and CDR2 from the germline V gene are SGHRS and YFSETQ. Between the trimmed V and J ends, which lost 4 bases and 0 bases, there was a span of 9 bases. This CDR3 is 14 amino acids long. This chain's CDR3 is CASSPGQSTDTQYF. In DNA form, the CDR3 reads TGCGCCAGCAGCCCGGGACAAAGCACAGATACGCAGTATTTT.

Turning to this clone: The same CDR3 can be traced to other DNA sequences in this sample. The V call is TRBV20-1, the J call TRBJ2-7, with D possibly being TRBD1 (6 bases). Between the trimmed V and J ends, which lost 5 bases and 2 bases, there was a span of 7 bases. CDR1 is DFQATT and CDR2 is SNEGSKA in the germline V gene (reference sequence). The CDR3 totals 11 residues. The CDR3: CSAGQTYEQYF. Here the CDR3 DNA reads TGCAGTGCTGGACAGACCTACGAGCAGTACTTC.

The rearrangement uses TRBV30 and TRBJ2-3, with D possibly matching TRBD1 (5 bases). This CDR3 contains 14 residues. Germline V gives CDR1 GTSNPN, CDR2 SVGIG (reference sequence). Trimming took off 3 bases at V and 1 base at J, with 11 bases between the two ends. The CDR3 reads CAWRSRAGTDTQYF. CDR3 bases: TGTGCCTGGAGATCCAGGGCTGGCACAGATACGCAGTATTTT.

The chain joins TRBV11-2 to TRBJ2-7; 7 bases match TRBD1. The CDR3 extends over 14 amino acids. Germline V gene sequence: CDR1 SGHAT, CDR2 FQNNGV. V lost 5 bases, J lost 1 base, and 5 bases stayed unmatched. As DNA, the CDR3 is TGTGCCAGCAGCATAACGGACAGGTCCTACGAGCAGTACTTC. It is translated as CASSITDRSYEQYF.

This clone was counted a single time. The chain links TRBV18 to TRBJ2-5; TRBD2 agrees at 7 bases. J lost 3 bases, V lost 0 bases, and 4 bases had no gene match. Germline loops: CDR1 KGHSH, CDR2 LQKENI. This CDR3 has 15 amino acids. CDR3: CASSPPQRGKETQYF. The DNA of the CDR3 is TGTGCCAGCTCACCACCCCAGCGGGGTAAAGAGACCCAGTACTTC.

This chain links TRBV5-1 with TRBJ2-2; D perhaps matches TRBD2 (6 bases). From germline, CDR1 is SGHRS and CDR2 YFSETQ. Trimming took 4 bases from V and 0 from J, leaving 10 bases between them. This CDR3 has 15 residues. The CDR3 nucleotides read TGCGCCAGCAGCATAGCGGAGTCGAACACCGGGGAGCTGTTTTTT. It specifies CASSIAESNTGELFF.

The chain couples TRBV29-1 to TRBJ2-1, with D perhaps TRBD1 (5 bases). This CDR3 has 12 residues. Trimming pared 6 bases from V and 2 bases from J, leaving 8 bases between. Germline V gene data show CDR1 as SQVTM and CDR2 as ANQGSEA. The CDR3 DNA reads TGCAGCGTCCCGACAGCCTACAATGAGCAGTTCTTC. Translated: CSVPTAYNEQFF.